This TCR beta chain comes out of a study of blood T cell repertoires in COVID-19. Germline CDR1 and CDR2: SGHTA and FQGTGA. Trimming took 5 bases from V and 6 from J; bases not matched to a gene: 6. The CDR3 totals 13 residues. Profiled with immunoSEQ multiplex PCR; TCRdb holds only in-frame clones, not every one. The table includes about 530,000 clones, 85% to 90% detected once. V is TRBV7-3 and J is TRBJ1-1; 7 bases match TRBD1. The source of this sequence is a woman between 50 and 59 years old with COVID-19, enrolled during active disease. Sample: peripheral blood. CDR3: CASSLAGGPEAFF. In nucleotides, the CDR3 is TGTGCCAGCAGCCTTGCAGGGGGGCCTGAAGCTTTCTTT.